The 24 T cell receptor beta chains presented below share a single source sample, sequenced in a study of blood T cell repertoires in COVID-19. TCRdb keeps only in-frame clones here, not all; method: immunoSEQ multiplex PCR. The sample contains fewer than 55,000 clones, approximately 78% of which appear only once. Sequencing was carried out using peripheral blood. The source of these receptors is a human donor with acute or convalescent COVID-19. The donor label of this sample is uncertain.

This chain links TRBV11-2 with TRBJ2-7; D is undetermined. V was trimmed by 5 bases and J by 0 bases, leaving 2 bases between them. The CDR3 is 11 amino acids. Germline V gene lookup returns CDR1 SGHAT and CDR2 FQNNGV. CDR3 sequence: CASSHSYEQYF. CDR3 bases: TGTGCCAGCAGCCACTCCTACGAGCAGTACTTC.

The CDR3: CASSGGQGYDGELFF. The DNA for the CDR3 is TGCGCCAGCAGCGGCGGACAGGGGTACGACGGGGAGCTGTTTTTT. The chain has TRBV5-1 and TRBJ2-2; 9 bases line up with TRBD1. CDR1 and CDR2 (germline): SGHRS, YFSETQ. J lost 7 bases, V lost 4 bases, and 8 bases had no gene match. This CDR3 is built from 15 residues. The variable domain in full, with the rest retrieved from reference TRBV5-1 and TRBJ2-2, is KAGVTQTPRYLIKTRGQQVTLSCSPISGHRSVSWYQQTPGQGLQFLFEYFSETQRNKGNFPGRFSGRQFSNSRSEMNVSTLELGDSALYLCASSGGQGYDGELFFGEGSRLTVL.

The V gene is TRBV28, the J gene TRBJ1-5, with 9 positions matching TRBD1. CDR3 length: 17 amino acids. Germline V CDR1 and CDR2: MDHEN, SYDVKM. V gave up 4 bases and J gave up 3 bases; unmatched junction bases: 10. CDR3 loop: CASSSFRTGAINQPQHF. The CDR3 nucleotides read TGTGCCAGCAGTTCGTTCCGGACAGGGGCGATCAATCAGCCCCAGCATTTT.

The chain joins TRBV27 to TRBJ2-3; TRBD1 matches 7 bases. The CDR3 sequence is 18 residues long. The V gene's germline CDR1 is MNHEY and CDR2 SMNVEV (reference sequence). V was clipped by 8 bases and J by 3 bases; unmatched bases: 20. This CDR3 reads CASAFWERGRFETDTQYF. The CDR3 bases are TGTGCCAGCGCCTTTTGGGAGAGGGGGCGATTCGAAACAGATACGCAGTATTTT.

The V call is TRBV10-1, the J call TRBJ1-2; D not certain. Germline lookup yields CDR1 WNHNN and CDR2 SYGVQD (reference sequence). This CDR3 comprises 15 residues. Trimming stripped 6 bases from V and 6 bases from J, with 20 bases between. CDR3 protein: CASSQEPQPLNGYTF. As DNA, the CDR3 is TGCGCCAGCAGCCAAGAGCCCCAACCTCTAAATGGCTACACCTTC.

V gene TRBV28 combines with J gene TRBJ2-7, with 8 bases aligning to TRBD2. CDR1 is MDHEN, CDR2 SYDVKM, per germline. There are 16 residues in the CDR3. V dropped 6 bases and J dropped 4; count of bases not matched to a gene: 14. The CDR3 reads CASSKRGTLPIYEQYF. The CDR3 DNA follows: TGTGCCAGCAGCAAGCGGGGGACCCTTCCAATATACGAGCAGTACTTC.

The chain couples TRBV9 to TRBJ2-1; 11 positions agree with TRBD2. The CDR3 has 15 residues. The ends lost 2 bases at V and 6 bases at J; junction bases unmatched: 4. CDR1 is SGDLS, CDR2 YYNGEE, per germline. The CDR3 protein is CASSVSGGAGNEQFF. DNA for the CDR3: TGTGCCAGCAGCGTTAGCGGGGGGGCTGGCAATGAGCAGTTCTTC. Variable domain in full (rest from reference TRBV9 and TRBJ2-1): DSGVTQTPKHLITATGQRVTLRCSPRSGDLSVYWYQQSLDQGLQFLIQYYNGEERAKGNILERFSAQQFPDLHSELNLSSLELGDSALYFCASSVSGGAGNEQFFGPGTRLTVL.

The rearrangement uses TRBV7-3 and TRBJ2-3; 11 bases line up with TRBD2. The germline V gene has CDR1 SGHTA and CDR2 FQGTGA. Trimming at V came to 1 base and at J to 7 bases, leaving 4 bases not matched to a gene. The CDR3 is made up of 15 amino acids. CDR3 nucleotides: TGTGCCAGCAGCTTAAGTAGCGGGGGGGCCAATACGCAGTATTTT. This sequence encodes CASSLSSGGANTQYF.

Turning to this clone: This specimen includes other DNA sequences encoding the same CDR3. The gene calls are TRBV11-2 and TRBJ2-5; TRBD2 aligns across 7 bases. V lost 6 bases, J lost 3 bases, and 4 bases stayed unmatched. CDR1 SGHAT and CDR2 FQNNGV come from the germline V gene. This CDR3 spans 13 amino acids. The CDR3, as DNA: TGTGCCAGCAGTCTAGGGAGGGAAGAGACCCAGTACTTC. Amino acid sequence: CASSLGREETQYF.

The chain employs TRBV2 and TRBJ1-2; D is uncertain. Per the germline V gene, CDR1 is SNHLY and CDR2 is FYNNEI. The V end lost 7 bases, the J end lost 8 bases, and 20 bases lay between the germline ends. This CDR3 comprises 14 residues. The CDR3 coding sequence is TGTGCCAGCACTCCCGCAGTGGGGAGACCAGGCTACACCTTC. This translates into CASTPAVGRPGYTF.

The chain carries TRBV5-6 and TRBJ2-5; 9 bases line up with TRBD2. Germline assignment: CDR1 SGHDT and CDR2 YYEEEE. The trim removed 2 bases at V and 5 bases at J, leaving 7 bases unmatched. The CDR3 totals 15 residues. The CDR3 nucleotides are TGTGCCAGCAGCTTTGGTAGCGGGAGATCGGAGACCCAGTACTTC. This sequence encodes CASSFGSGRSETQYF.

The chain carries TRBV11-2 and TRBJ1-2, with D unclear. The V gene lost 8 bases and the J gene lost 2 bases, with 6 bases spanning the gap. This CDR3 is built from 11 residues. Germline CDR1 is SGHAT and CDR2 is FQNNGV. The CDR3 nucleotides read TGTGCCAGCGAGAGAAACTATGGCTACACCTTC. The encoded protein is CASERNYGYTF.

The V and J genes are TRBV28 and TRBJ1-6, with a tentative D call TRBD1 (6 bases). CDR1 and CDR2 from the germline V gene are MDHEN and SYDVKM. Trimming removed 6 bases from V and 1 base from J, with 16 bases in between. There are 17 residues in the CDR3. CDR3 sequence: CASSTGTSGSYNSPLHF. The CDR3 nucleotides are TGTGCCAGCAGCACCGGGACATCAGGATCCTATAATTCACCCCTCCACTTT.

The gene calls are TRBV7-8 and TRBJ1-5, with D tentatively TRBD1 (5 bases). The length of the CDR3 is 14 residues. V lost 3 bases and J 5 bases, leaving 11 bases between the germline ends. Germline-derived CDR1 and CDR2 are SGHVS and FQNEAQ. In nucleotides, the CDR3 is TGTGCCAGCAGCTTGACAGAGAAGGATCAGCCCCAGCATTTT. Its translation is CASSLTEKDQPQHF. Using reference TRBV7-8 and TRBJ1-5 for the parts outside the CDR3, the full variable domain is GAGVSQSPRYKVAKRGQDVALRCDPISGHVSLFWYQQALGQGPEFLTYFQNEAQLDKSGLPSDRFFAERPEGSVSTLKIQRTQQEDSAVYLCASSLTEKDQPQHFGDGTRLSIL.

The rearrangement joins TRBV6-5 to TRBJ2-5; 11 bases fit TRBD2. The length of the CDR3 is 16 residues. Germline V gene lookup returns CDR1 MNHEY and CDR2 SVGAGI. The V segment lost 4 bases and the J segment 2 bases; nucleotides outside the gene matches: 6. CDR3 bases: TGTGCCAGCAGTTCCCTTAGCGGGAGGGGGCAAGAGACCCAGTACTTC. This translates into CASSSLSGRGQETQYF.

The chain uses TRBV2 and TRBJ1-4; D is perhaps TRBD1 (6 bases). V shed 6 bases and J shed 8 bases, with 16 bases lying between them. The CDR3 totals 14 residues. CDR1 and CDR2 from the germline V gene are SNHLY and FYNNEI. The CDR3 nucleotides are TGTGCCAGCAGGGAAACAGGGACGAGAGAAAAACTGTTTTTT. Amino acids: CASRETGTREKLFF.

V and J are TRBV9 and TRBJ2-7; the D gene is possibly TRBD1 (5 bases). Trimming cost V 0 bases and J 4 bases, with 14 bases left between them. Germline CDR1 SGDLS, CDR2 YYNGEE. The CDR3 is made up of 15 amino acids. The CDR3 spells CASSVGWGATYEQYF. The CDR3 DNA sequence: TGTGCCAGCAGCGTAGGGTGGGGCGCCACATACGAGCAGTACTTC.

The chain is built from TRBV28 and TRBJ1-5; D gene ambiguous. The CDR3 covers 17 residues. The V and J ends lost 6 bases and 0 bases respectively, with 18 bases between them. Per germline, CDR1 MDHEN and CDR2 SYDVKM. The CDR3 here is CASSQGGLLTSNQPQHF. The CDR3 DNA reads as TGTGCCAGCAGCCAAGGCGGCCTACTCACTAGCAATCAGCCCCAGCATTTT.

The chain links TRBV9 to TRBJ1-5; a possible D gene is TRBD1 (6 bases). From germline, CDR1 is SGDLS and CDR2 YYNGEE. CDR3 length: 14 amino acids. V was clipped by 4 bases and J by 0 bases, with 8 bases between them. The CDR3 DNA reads TGTGCCAGCAGCCGGACAGATAGCAATCAGCCCCAGCATTTT. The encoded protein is CASSRTDSNQPQHF.

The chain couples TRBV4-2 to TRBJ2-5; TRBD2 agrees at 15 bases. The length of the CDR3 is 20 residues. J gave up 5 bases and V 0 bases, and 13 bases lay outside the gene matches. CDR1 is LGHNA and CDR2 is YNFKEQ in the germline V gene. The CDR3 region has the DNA TGTGCCAGCAGCCAAGAACCCCCGGGACTAGCGGGAGGTCGAGTTGAGACCCAGTACTTC. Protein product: CASSQEPPGLAGGRVETQYF.

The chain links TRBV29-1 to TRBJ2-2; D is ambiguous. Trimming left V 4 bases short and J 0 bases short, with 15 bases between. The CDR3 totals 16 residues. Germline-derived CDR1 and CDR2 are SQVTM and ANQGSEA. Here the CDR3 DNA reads TGCAGCGTTGTATGGCAGCTAGGCTCGAACACCGGGGAGCTGTTTTTT. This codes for CSVVWQLGSNTGELFF.

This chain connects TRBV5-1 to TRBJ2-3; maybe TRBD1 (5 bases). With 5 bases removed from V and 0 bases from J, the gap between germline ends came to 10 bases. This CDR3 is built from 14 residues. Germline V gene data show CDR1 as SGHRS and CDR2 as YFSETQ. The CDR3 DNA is TGCGCCAGCAGTCAGGGCACTAGCACAGATACGCAGTATTTT. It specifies CASSQGTSTDTQYF.

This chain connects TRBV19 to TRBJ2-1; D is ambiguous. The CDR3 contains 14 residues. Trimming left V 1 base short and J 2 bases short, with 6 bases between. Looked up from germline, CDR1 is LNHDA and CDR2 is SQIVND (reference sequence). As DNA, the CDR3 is TGTGCCAGTAGTATAGTCGACACCTACAATGAGCAGTTCTTC. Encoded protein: CASSIVDTYNEQFF.

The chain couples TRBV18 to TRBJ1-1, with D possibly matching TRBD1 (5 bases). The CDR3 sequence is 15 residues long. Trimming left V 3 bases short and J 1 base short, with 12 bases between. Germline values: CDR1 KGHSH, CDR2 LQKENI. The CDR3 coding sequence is TGTGCCAGCTCACCGTGGGGCACGGAGAACACTGAAGCTTTCTTT. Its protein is CASSPWGTENTEAFF.